This entry concerns a single T cell receptor (beta chain). The data were taken from a study of human T cells and chemical hapten exposure. Time point denoted: patch test 1, 2 weeks after DPC sensitization. Treatment given: therapeutic diphenylcyclopropenone sensitization with weekly scalp DPC. TCRdb recomputed calls from the RACE reads with MiXCR, one row per CDR3 protein. The sample has 150,000 to 200,000 distinct CDR3 sequences; about a fifth are singletons. The starting material was whole blood, obtained in connection with sensitization to the hapten diphenylcyclopropenone (DPC). The sequence was obtained from a woman between 50 and 59 years old with alopecia areata. Some clones in this sample may be carry-over from other donors' samples.

CDR3 nucleotide sequence: TGCGCCAGCCGCCCTGGGGGGCAGGGAGGGACAGATACGCAGTATTTT. Translating gives CASRPGGQGGTDTQYF. This rearrangement joins TRBV5-1 to TRBJ2-3; weak D call: TRBD2 (7 bases). This CDR3 is 16 amino acids long. Germline V CDR1 and CDR2: SGHRS, YFSETQ. The V end lost 7 bases, the J end lost 3 bases, and 21 bases lay between the germline ends.